The 14 T cell receptor beta chains below come from one sample, sequenced in a study of blood T cells in healthy people across ages. The authors ran a second PCR of 7 to 11 cycles using a sample-barcoded 5' primer and a J-beta primer mix. TCRdb ran MiXCR on the 5' RACE reads and lists one entry per CDR3 protein. The data show 800,000 to 900,000 distinct CDR3 sequences, around 62% seen once. Input material: blood. These receptors all come from a man aged 25-45 years in good health.

Details on this clonotype: The junction does not match germline at one end; this may be a read error. The chain combines TRBV7-9 with TRBJ2-1; D unclear. Germline CDR1 and CDR2: SEHNR and FQNEAQ (reference sequence). The CDR3 extends over 14 amino acids. CDR3 residues: CAGSLISDYNEQFF. In DNA, the CDR3 is TGTGCCGGCAGCTTGATTAGTGATTACAATGAGCAGTTCTTC.

The rearrangement joins TRBV6-5 to TRBJ2-4; a weak D match, TRBD1 (6 bases). The germline gives CDR1 MNHEY, CDR2 SVGAGI. The CDR3 extends over 16 amino acids. V gave up 6 bases and J gave up 3 bases, with 18 bases separating them. CDR3 sequence (DNA): TGTGCCAGCAGCCCAGGGACACGACCACACAAAAACATTCAGTACTTC. It yields the protein CASSPGTRPHKNIQYF.

This clonotype showed up just a few times. The V gene is TRBV7-2, the J gene TRBJ2-5, with a weak D call TRBD2 (6 bases). V was cut by 5 bases and J by 4 bases, with 17 bases left in between. Per germline, CDR1 SGHTA and CDR2 FQGNSA. The length of the CDR3 is 15 residues. The CDR3 loop is CASSGVPEGRETQYF. The DNA for the CDR3 is TGTGCCAGCAGCGGTGTCCCGGAGGGGAGAGAGACCCAGTACTTC.

The rearrangement joins TRBV7-7 to TRBJ2-7; D might be TRBD2 (6 bases). V lost 2 bases and J lost 0, with 11 bases in between. CDR3 length equals 15 residues. Germline V lookup: CDR1 SSHAT, CDR2 FNYEAQ (reference sequence). CDR3 DNA sequence: TGTGCCAGCAGCTTAAATGCGGGGCCCTCCTACGAGCAGTACTTC. This encodes CASSLNAGPSYEQYF.

CDR3 region: CSVERVSGFNNEQFF. The CDR3 nucleotides read TGCAGCGTTGAGCGGGTAAGCGGGTTCAACAATGAGCAGTTCTTC. V usage is TRBV29-1 and J usage is TRBJ2-1, with TRBD2 as a possible D gene (6 bases). There are 15 residues in the CDR3. V lost 3 bases and J lost 5, with 17 bases in between. Germline CDR1 is SQVTM and CDR2 is ANQGSEA.

The V gene is TRBV7-6, the J gene TRBJ2-7; D gene unclear. V shed 5 bases and J shed 3 bases, with 17 bases lying between them. The CDR3 extends over 15 amino acids. Germline lookup yields CDR1 SGHVS and CDR2 FNYEAQ. CDR3 sequence reads: CASSPDPGLNYEQYF. In DNA, the CDR3 is TGTGCCAGCAGCCCGGACCCCGGGCTCAACTACGAGCAGTACTTC. The whole variable domain, filled in from reference TRBV7-6 and TRBJ2-7, reads GAGVSQSPRYKVTKRGQDVALRCDPISGHVSLYWYRQALGQGPEFLTYFNYEAQQDKSGLPNDRFSAERPEGSISTLTIQRTEQRDSAMYRCASSPDPGLNYEQYFGPGTRLTVT.

The chain combines TRBV20-1 with TRBJ2-3; 8 bases are shared with TRBD2. Looked up from germline, CDR1 is DFQATT and CDR2 is SNEGSKA (reference sequence). This CDR3 spans 13 amino acids. Germline trimming cut 8 bases from V and 2 bases from J; bases unmatched to any gene: 6. CDR3 nucleotides: TGCAGTTGGCGCGGGGGGAACACAGATACGCAGTATTTT. It is translated as CSWRGGNTDTQYF.

The chain carries TRBV9 and TRBJ1-4, with D maybe TRBD1 (6 bases). This CDR3 is built from 15 residues. Germline-derived CDR1 and CDR2 are SGDLS and YYNGEE. Trimming stripped 4 bases from V and 5 bases from J, with 15 bases between. The CDR3 nucleotides are TGTGCCAGCAGCCCCACAGGGAGGAGGAATGAAAAACTGTTTTTT. It encodes CASSPTGRRNEKLFF.

A few counts support this clonotype. This chain joins TRBV3-1 and TRBJ2-3; 10 bases are a match to TRBD2. The V segment lost 4 bases and the J segment 3 bases; nucleotides outside the gene matches: 7. Germline-derived CDR1 and CDR2 are LGHDT and YNNKEL (reference sequence). CDR3 length: 16 amino acids. CDR3 DNA: TGTGCCAGCAGCCGACGCATAGCGGGGGGAACAGATACGCAGTATTTT. Translating gives CASSRRIAGGTDTQYF.

This clonotype occurred a few times. V and J are TRBV11-2 and TRBJ2-5; D unclear. Germline CDR1 SGHAT, CDR2 FQNNGV. The CDR3 spans 12 residues. Trimming stripped 2 bases from V and 7 bases from J, with 8 bases between. CDR3 sequence (DNA): TGTGCCAGCAGCTTAAGTGAAGGGACCCAGTACTTC. It yields the protein CASSLSEGTQYF. Supplemented by reference TRBV11-2 and TRBJ2-5, the full variable domain reads EAGVAQSPRYKIIEKRQSVAFWCNPISGHATLYWYQQILGQGPKLLIQFQNNGVVDDSQLPKDRFSAERLKGVDSTLKIQPAKLEDSAVYLCASSLSEGTQYFGPGTRLLVL.

The chain uses TRBV20-1 and TRBJ2-2; the match to TRBD2 covers 11 bases. Trimming cost V 3 bases and J 3 bases; bases outside gene matches: 6. Germline V gene sequence: CDR1 DFQATT, CDR2 SNEGSKA (reference sequence). The CDR3 loop spans 16 amino acids. The CDR3 reads CSASQIAGGHTGELFF. The DNA of the CDR3 is TGCAGTGCTAGTCAAATAGCGGGGGGGCACACCGGGGAGCTGTTTTTT.

This clonotype was picked up a small number of times. The rearrangement uses TRBV7-2 and TRBJ1-5; 8 positions match TRBD1. V was pared by 2 bases and J by 5 bases, with 2 bases of the junction left unmatched. The CDR3 runs 14 residues. Germline V lookup: CDR1 SGHTA, CDR2 FQGNSA. The DNA of the CDR3 is TGTGCCAGCAGCTTAATGACAGGGGATCAGCCCCAGCATTTT. Encoded protein: CASSLMTGDQPQHF.

This clonotype occurred a few times. The gene calls are TRBV7-8 and TRBJ2-7, with D tentatively TRBD1 or TRBD2 (5 bases each). Germline V gives CDR1 SGHVS, CDR2 FQNEAQ. There are 15 residues in the CDR3. V lost 0 bases, J lost 3 bases, and 12 bases lay in between. The CDR3 here is CASSLALGEIYEQYF. DNA for the CDR3: TGTGCCAGCAGCTTAGCTTTGGGGGAGATCTACGAGCAGTACTTC.

The J gene is TRBJ2-1, the V gene TRBV11-2; 7 bases match TRBD2. The CDR3 totals 13 residues. Germline-derived CDR1 and CDR2 are SGHAT and FQNNGV. The J segment lost 8 bases and the V segment lost 5 bases, leaving 6 bases of the junction unmatched. The CDR3 DNA sequence: TGTGCCAGCAGCCCTGCCCTAGCGGATGAGCAGTTCTTC. It codes for CASSPALADEQFF.